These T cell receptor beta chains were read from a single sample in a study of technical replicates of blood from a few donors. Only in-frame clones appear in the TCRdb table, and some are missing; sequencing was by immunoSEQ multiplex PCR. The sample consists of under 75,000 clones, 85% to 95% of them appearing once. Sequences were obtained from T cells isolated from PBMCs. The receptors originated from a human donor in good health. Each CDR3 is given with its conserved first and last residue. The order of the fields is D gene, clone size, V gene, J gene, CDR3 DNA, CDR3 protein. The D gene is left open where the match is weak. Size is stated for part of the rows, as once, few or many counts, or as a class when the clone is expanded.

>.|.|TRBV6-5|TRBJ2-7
TGTGCCAGCAGCCCTGACAGCTACTACGAGCAGTACTTC
CASSPDSYYEQYF
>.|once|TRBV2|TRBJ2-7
TGTGCCAGCAACCTAGACAGGAGCTCCTACGAGCAGTACTTC
CASNLDRSSYEQYF
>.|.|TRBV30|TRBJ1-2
TGTGCCTGGAGTGCGGGAAACTATGGCTACACCTTC
CAWSAGNYGYTF
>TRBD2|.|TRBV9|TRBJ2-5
TGTGCCAGCAGCGTAGAGCGAAGCGGAGCGGGAGGTCAAGAGACCCAGTACTTC
CASSVERSGAGGQETQYF
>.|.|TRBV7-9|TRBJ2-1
TGTGCCAGCAGCTTAGTGCAGGGATCGTACAATGAGCAGTTCTTC
CASSLVQGSYNEQFF
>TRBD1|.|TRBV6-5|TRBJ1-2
TGTGCCAGCAGTTACAGCACAGGGGACAACTATGGCTACACCTTC
CASSYSTGDNYGYTF
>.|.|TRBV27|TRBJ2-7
TGTGCCAGCAGTTTACACCATGGCGGCGAGCAGTACTTC
CASSLHHGGEQYF
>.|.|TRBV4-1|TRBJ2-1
TGCGCCAGCAGCCAAGGTCCGGGACTGAGGGTCGATGAGCAGTTCTTC
CASSQGPGLRVDEQFF
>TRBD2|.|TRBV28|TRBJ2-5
TGTGCCAGCACGGCAGGGGATTGGCGGGAGGCAGAAGAGACCCAGTACTTC
CASTAGDWREAEETQYF
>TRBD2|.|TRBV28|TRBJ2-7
TGTGCCAGCAGTTTACTGGGACTAGCGGAGTCCGAGCAGTACTTC
CASSLLGLAESEQYF
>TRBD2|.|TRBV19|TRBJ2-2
TGTGCCAGTAGTATAACTAGCGACACCGGGGAGCTGTTTTTT
CASSITSDTGELFF
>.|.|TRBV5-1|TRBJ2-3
TGCGCCAGCAGCCGCAGTGCCTCCCGGGGCACAGATACGCAGTATTTT
CASSRSASRGTDTQYF
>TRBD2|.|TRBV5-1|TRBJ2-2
TGCGCCAGCAGTTATCTAGCGGAGGGCACCGGGGAGCTGTTTTTT
CASSYLAEGTGELFF
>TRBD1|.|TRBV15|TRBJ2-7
TGTGCCACCTCGAGGACAGGGGCCGAGCAGTACTTC
CATSRTGAEQYF
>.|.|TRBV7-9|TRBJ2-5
TGTGCCAGCACCGCACTTGGGCAGGGACAAGAGACCCAGTACTTC
CASTALGQGQETQYF
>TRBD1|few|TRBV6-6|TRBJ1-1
TGTGCCAGCAGTTTAACAGGGGGCGCTTCCACTGAAGCTTTCTTT
CASSLTGGASTEAFF
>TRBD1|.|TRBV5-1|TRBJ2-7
TGCGCCAGCAGCTTGGCCCCGACAGGGGCCTACGAGCAGTACTTC
CASSLAPTGAYEQYF
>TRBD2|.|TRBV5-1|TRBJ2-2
TGCGCCAGCAGCCTCAGTAGACTAGCGGGAAACACCGGGGAGCTGTTTTTT
CASSLSRLAGNTGELFF
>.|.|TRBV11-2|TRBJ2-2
TGTGCCAGCAGCTTAAAGGCCAGACTAAACACCGGGGAGCTGTTTTTT
CASSLKARLNTGELFF
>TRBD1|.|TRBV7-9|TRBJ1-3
TGTGCCAGCAGCCGGAACCGGGACAGTGGAAACACCATATATTTT
CASSRNRDSGNTIYF
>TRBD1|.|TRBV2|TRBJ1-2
TGTGCCAGCAGTGATTTCCATGGGGACAGGGAACCGATTTGGGGCTACACCTTC
CASSDFHGDREPIWGYTF
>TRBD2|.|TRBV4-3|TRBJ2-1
TGCGCCAGCAGCCAAGACTGGACTAGCGGTGGGGCCGATGATGAGCAGTTCTTC
CASSQDWTSGGADDEQFF
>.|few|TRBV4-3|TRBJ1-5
TGCGCCAGCAGCCAAGATTGGCGGGGGTATCAGCCCCAGCATTTT
CASSQDWRGYQPQHF
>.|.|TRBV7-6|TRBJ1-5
TGTGCCAGCAGCTTAGATGGGACACGCTCTGAGCCCCAGCATTTT
CASSLDGTRSEPQHF
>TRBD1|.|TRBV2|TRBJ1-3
TGTGCCACCATACTGGACAGGGCTGGAAACACCATATATTTT
CATILDRAGNTIYF
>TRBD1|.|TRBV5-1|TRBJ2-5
TGCGCCAGCTACCGGGACAGAGTCGAGACCCAGTACTTC
CASYRDRVETQYF
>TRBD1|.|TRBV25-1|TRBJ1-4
TGTGCCAGCAGTACAGGGGGGGATGAAAAACTGTTTTTT
CASSTGGDEKLFF
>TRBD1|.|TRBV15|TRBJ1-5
TGTGCCACCAGCAGAGTCCCGACAGGGGAGTACGATCAGCCCCAGCATTTT
CATSRVPTGEYDQPQHF
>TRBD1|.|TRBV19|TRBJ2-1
TGTGCCAGTAGTCAGGGACAGTTCTACAATGAGCAGTTCTTC
CASSQGQFYNEQFF
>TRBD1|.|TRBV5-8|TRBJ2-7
TGTGCCAGCAGCTTGAGACAGGGGTCGGCCTACGAGCAGTACTTC
CASSLRQGSAYEQYF
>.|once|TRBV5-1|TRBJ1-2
TGCGCCAGCAGCCCAACCATGACTGGGGGCTACACCTTC
CASSPTMTGGYTF
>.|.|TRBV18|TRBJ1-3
TGTGCCAGCTCACCACCCCCCAGTATTTACTCTGGAAACACCATATATTTT
CASSPPPSIYSGNTIYF
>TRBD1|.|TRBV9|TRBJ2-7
TGTGCCAGCAGCGCTCTTGCCAGGGGGCCCACCTACGAGCAGTACTTC
CASSALARGPTYEQYF
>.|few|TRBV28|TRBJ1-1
TGTGCCAGCAGTTTATCCACAGGGAGGGCTGAAGCTTTCTTT
CASSLSTGRAEAFF
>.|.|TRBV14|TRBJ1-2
TGTGCCAGCAGCCAAGACAGAGGTATTCGGATTGGCTACACCTTC
CASSQDRGIRIGYTF
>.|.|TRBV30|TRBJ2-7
TGTGCCTGGAGTGTATCGGGAACAGCCCCTACCGAGCAGTACTTC
CAWSVSGTAPTEQYF
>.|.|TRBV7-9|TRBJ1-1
TGTGCCAGCAGCAAAGGGGCAATCAACATGAACACTGAAGCTTTCTTT
CASSKGAINMNTEAFF
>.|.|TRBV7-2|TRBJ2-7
TGTGCCAGCACCATAGCCCACAGGGTAGGCGAGCAGTACTTC
CASTIAHRVGEQYF
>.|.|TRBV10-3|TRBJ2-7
TGTGCCATCAGTGCACTGAACTCCTACGAGCAGTACTTC
CAISALNSYEQYF
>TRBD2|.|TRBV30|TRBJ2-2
TGTGCCGGTCCTTTAAGCGGGAGGGCCGACGGCACCGGGGAGCTGTTTTTT
CAGPLSGRADGTGELFF
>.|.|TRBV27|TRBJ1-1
TGTGCCAGCAGTTTATTACCAGAAACTGAAGCTTTCTTT
CASSLLPETEAFF
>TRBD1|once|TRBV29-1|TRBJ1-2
TGCAGCGCTGTCCAGGGGGCGCTTGGCTACACCTTC
CSAVQGALGYTF
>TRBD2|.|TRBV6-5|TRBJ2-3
TGTGCCAGCAGTTATTGGGGAGGGATAGGCACAGATACGCAGTATTTT
CASSYWGGIGTDTQYF
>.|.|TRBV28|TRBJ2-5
TGTGCCAGCAGTCCACCGGAGGCAAACCAAGAGACCCAGTACTTC
CASSPPEANQETQYF
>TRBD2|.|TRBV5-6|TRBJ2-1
TGTGCCAGCAGCTGGGACTACTACAATGAGCAGTTCTTC
CASSWDYYNEQFF
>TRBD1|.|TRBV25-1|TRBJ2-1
TGTGCCAGCAGTGAATTGTTGGACAGGGGGCCCCACAATGAGCAGTTCTTC
CASSELLDRGPHNEQFF
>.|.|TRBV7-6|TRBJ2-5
TGTGCCAGCAGCTTAGGACTAGTCTTAGAGACCCAGTACTTC
CASSLGLVLETQYF
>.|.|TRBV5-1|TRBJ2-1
TGCGCCAGCAGTACGTCCCCAGAGGCCTACAATGAGCAGTTCTTC
CASSTSPEAYNEQFF
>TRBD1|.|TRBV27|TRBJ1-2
TGTGCCAGCAGTTCCACAGGGGCCCCAGACCCGAACTATGGCTACACCTTC
CASSSTGAPDPNYGYTF
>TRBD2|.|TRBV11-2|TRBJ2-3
TGTGCCAGCAGCTTAGATTTGCTAGCGGGAGGGGGTGGCACAGATACGCAGTATTTT
CASSLDLLAGGGGTDTQYF
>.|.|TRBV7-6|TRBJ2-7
TGTGCCAGCAGCTTAGCGCCACTAGCTGGCGAGCAGTACTTC
CASSLAPLAGEQYF
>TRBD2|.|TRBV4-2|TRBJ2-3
TGTGCCAGCAGCCAACTTTCTCTAGCGGGAGCTACAGATACGCAGTATTTT
CASSQLSLAGATDTQYF
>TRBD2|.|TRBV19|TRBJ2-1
TGTGCCAGTACCGGGGGGGAGGCGGGAGGGCTCAATGAGCAGTTCTTC
CASTGGEAGGLNEQFF
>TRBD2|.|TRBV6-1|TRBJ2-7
TGTGCCAGCAGTGGGCTAGCGGTCTACGAGCAGTACTTC
CASSGLAVYEQYF
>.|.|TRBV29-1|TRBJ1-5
TGCAGCGTTGGGGTGGGGGGGAGCAATCAGCCCCAGCATTTT
CSVGVGGSNQPQHF